The 18 T cell receptor beta chains below were found in one sample sequenced in a study of cytomegalovirus exposure and HLA in healthy donors (dated by TCRdb to the late 2010s). To prepare the library, the immunoSEQ multiplex PCR assay was applied. A mixture of 60 forward primers for TCR Vbeta segments and 13 reverse primers for TCR Jbeta segments was used in the multiplex PCR. TCRdb mirrors the immuneACCESS table, restricted to in-frame sequences. Some clones are absent from its copies; in checked studies, under half trace to an unresolved V gene, and the reason for the others is unknown. For this sample the table gives about 160,000 clones, of which 80% to 85% were detected only once. Approximately 8% of the sample belongs to the ten largest clones. Sequenced sample: PBMCs. The receptors derive from a male donor in good health and CMV-seropositive.

V gene TRBV20-1 combines with J gene TRBJ1-1, with D possibly matching TRBD1 (5 bases). V was cut by 6 bases and J by 1 base, with 6 bases left in between. This CDR3 is 11 amino acids long. Germline V gene lookup returns CDR1 DFQATT and CDR2 SNEGSKA (reference sequence). CDR3 loop: CSATGNTEAFF. The DNA of the CDR3 is TGCAGTGCCACAGGGAACACTGAAGCTTTCTTT.

The chain uses TRBV5-4 and TRBJ1-2; 8 bases agree with TRBD1. This CDR3 is built from 13 residues. V lost 3 bases and J lost 4; bases outside the gene matches: 2. The germline gives CDR1 SGHNT, CDR2 YYREEE (reference sequence). The CDR3 here is CASSYDRGYGYTF. DNA for the CDR3: TGTGCCAGCAGCTACGACAGGGGCTATGGCTACACCTTC.

The chain couples TRBV5-1 to TRBJ2-3, with D perhaps matching TRBD2 (7 bases). In germline, CDR1 is SGHRS, CDR2 YFSETQ. V was shortened by 0 bases and J by 0 bases, with 11 bases between the two germline ends. The CDR3 loop spans 16 amino acids. The CDR3 nucleotides read TGCGCCAGCAGCTTGGAGGGGGGGACTAGCACAGATACGCAGTATTTT. It yields the protein CASSLEGGTSTDTQYF. Full variable domain (remainder filled in from reference TRBV5-1 and TRBJ2-3): KAGVTQTPRYLIKTRGQQVTLSCSPISGHRSVSWYQQTPGQGLQFLFEYFSETQRNKGNFPGRFSGRQFSNSRSEMNVSTLELGDSALYLCASSLEGGTSTDTQYFGPGTRLTVL.

The chain is built from TRBV5-1 and TRBJ2-2, with TRBD1 as a possible D gene (6 bases). CDR1 and CDR2 (germline): SGHRS, YFSETQ. The CDR3 runs 13 residues. The V and J ends lost 3 bases and 5 bases respectively, with 8 bases between them. CDR3 DNA sequence: TGCGCCAGCAGCTACACAGGGACCGGGGAGCTGTTTTTT. Translated: CASSYTGTGELFF.

As to this clone: The junction does not match germline at one end; this may be a read error. Other nucleotide sequences from this sample produce the same CDR3. The chain joins TRBV11-2 to TRBJ1-1, with D uncertain. The CDR3 is made up of 11 amino acids. The germline gives CDR1 SGHAT, CDR2 FQNNGV. The CDR3: CASSFYGEAFF. The DNA for the CDR3 is TGTGCCAGCAGCTTTTACGGGGAAGCCTTCTTT.

The chain employs TRBV9 and TRBJ1-1; unclear D gene. CDR1 and CDR2 from the germline V gene are SGDLS and YYNGEE. The CDR3 covers 13 residues. Trimming removed 4 bases at V and 1 base at J, with 8 bases between. CDR3 coding DNA: TGTGCCAGCAGCTTACATCAGAACACTGAAGCTTTCTTT. It is translated as CASSLHQNTEAFF.

This clone has a handful of counts. The rearrangement joins TRBV10-3 to TRBJ1-1, with D perhaps matching TRBD1 (6 bases). Germline lookup yields CDR1 ENHRY and CDR2 SYGVKD. Trimming took off 0 bases at V and 9 bases at J, with 17 bases between the two ends. The CDR3 has 15 residues. The chain's CDR3 is CAISESRGRGEKAFF. CDR3 coding DNA: TGTGCCATCAGTGAGTCCCGTGGCAGGGGTGAAAAAGCTTTCTTT.

A single count supports this clone. The chain is built from TRBV6-5 and TRBJ1-2; TRBD1 agrees at 9 bases. There are 15 residues in the CDR3. Germline values: CDR1 MNHEY, CDR2 SVGAGI. Trimming at V came to 6 bases and at J to 6 bases, leaving 11 bases not matched to a gene. The CDR3 protein is CASSQDRGARNGYTF. CDR3 coding DNA: TGTGCCAGCAGCCAAGACAGGGGGGCGCGGAATGGCTACACCTTC.

The chain recombines TRBV30 with TRBJ2-5; 12 nucleotides line up with TRBD2. This CDR3 has 17 residues. In germline, CDR1 is GTSNPN, CDR2 SVGIG (reference sequence). After removal of 1 base from V and 4 bases from J, the junction contained 10 bases not matched to a gene. DNA for the CDR3: TGTGCCTGGAGTGCCCAGGGGGCTAGCGGGGGGGGAGAGACCCAGTACTTC. Translated, it gives CAWSAQGASGGGETQYF.

This clone appeared a few times. V and J are TRBV4-2 and TRBJ1-4; tentative D call: TRBD1 (5 bases). Germline-derived CDR1 and CDR2 are LGHNA and YNFKEQ. Trimming took off 1 base at V and 7 bases at J, with 16 bases between the two ends. This CDR3 spans 16 amino acids. The CDR3 DNA sequence: TGTGCCAGCAGCCAAGCCCAGGGCCGGGGAGGTGAAAAACTGTTTTTT. Translation: CASSQAQGRGGEKLFF.

This clone was seen a handful of times. This rearrangement joins TRBV6-6 to TRBJ2-7, with D tentatively TRBD2 (6 bases). V lost 4 bases, J lost 3 bases, and 10 bases lay in between. There are 13 residues in the CDR3. From germline, CDR1 is MNHNY and CDR2 SVGAGI (reference sequence). The chain's CDR3 is CASSWGEDYEQYF. The CDR3 nucleotides read TGTGCCAGCAGTTGGGGGGAGGACTACGAGCAGTACTTC.

This clone came up a few times. The CDR3 region has the DNA TGTGCCAGCAGAACATTAGCGGGATATCATCAGCAGTTCTTC. Translation: CASRTLAGYHQQFF. The genes are TRBV27 and TRBJ2-1; 8 bases fit TRBD2. V was pared by 6 bases and J by 11 bases, with 12 bases of the junction left unmatched. The CDR3 has 14 amino acids. In germline, CDR1 is MNHEY, CDR2 SMNVEV (reference sequence).

The chain has TRBV7-8 and TRBJ2-3; D is perhaps TRBD1 (6 bases). The CDR3 is 15 amino acids. Trimming took off 0 bases at V and 2 bases at J, with 9 bases between the two ends. CDR1 and CDR2 from the germline V gene are SGHVS and FQNEAQ. CDR3 in amino acids: CASSLATGNTDTQYF. The CDR3 region has the DNA TGTGCCAGCAGCTTAGCTACAGGGAACACAGATACGCAGTATTTT.

V usage is TRBV7-7 and J usage is TRBJ2-1, with 9 nucleotides matching TRBD2. Germline assignment: CDR1 SSHAT and CDR2 FNYEAQ (reference sequence). The length of the CDR3 is 16 residues. The V gene end was trimmed by 1 base and the J gene end by 8 bases; junction bases not matched to a gene: 9. CDR3 region: CASSLVAGGPPDEQFF. Written as DNA, the CDR3 is TGTGCCAGCAGCTTAGTTGCGGGAGGGCCGCCCGATGAGCAGTTCTTC.

The genes are TRBV5-6 and TRBJ2-3, with a possible D match to TRBD2 (7 bases). The CDR3 contains 13 residues. V was cut by 6 bases and J by 6 bases, with 14 bases left in between. Per the germline V gene, CDR1 is SGHDT and CDR2 is YYEEEE. The CDR3, as DNA: TGTGCCAGCAACTGGGGAGGGGGGGATACGCAGTATTTT. It codes for CASNWGGGDTQYF.

This chain joins TRBV13 and TRBJ2-7; 7 nucleotides line up with TRBD1. With 4 bases clipped from V and 2 bases from J, the junction kept 14 bases outside the gene matches. CDR3 size: 17 residues. Germline lookup yields CDR1 PRHDT and CDR2 FYEKMQ (reference sequence). The chain's CDR3 is CASSSRVDRRTPYEQYF. CDR3 coding DNA: TGTGCCAGCAGCTCTCGGGTGGACAGGCGGACCCCCTACGAGCAGTACTTC.

The chain is built from TRBV2 and TRBJ2-5; 10 positions match TRBD2. Germline values: CDR1 SNHLY, CDR2 FYNNEI. The CDR3 covers 14 residues. The trim removed 5 bases at V and 5 bases at J, leaving 5 bases unmatched. CDR3 sequence reads: CASSLGLAEETQYF. As DNA, the CDR3 is TGTGCCAGCAGTCTCGGACTAGCGGAGGAGACCCAGTACTTC.

The chain carries TRBV5-6 and TRBJ2-1; D may be TRBD1 (5 bases). The germline V gene encodes CDR1 SGHDT and CDR2 YYEEEE. The CDR3 spans 13 residues. The V gene lost 4 bases and the J gene lost 7 bases, with 12 bases spanning the gap. The CDR3 loop is CASSGALRNEQFF. CDR3 coding DNA: TGTGCCAGCAGCGGGGCCCTGCGAAATGAGCAGTTCTTC. Looking up the rest from reference TRBV5-6 and TRBJ2-1 gives the full variable domain: DAGVTQSPTHLIKTRGQQVTLRCSPKSGHDTVSWYQQALGQGPQFIFQYYEEEERQRGNFPDRFSGHQFPNYSSELNVNALLLGDSALYLCASSGALRNEQFFGPGTRLTVL.